This TCR beta chain was sequenced during a study of blood T cell repertoires in COVID-19. This CDR3 is built from 18 residues. J lost 7 bases, V lost 3 bases, and 11 bases had no gene match. Germline values: CDR1 SGHTA, CDR2 FQGNSA. As originally analysed: By means of reference gene primer amplification, nucleated cell counts were estimated. Assay used: immunoSEQ multiplex PCR; TCRdb lists only in-frame clones, some missing. The V and J calls and the clone size are those of that table, but D and trimming were determined from the DNA. The sample has around 140,000 clones; about 88% are singletons. Sequencing was done on a sample of peripheral blood. The V gene is TRBV7-2, the J gene TRBJ2-1; 14 bases agree with TRBD2. This clonotype was sampled from an elderly woman with acute or convalescent COVID-19. Written as DNA, the CDR3 is TGTGCCAGCAGCTTCCCCCCCGGGACTAGCGGGAGAGGTAATGAGCAGTTCTTC. It yields the protein CASSFPPGTSGRGNEQFF.